This TCR beta chain appears in the sequencing data of a study of shared clonotypes between healthy human individuals. Division of CD4+ cells produced a CD45RA+ naive subset and a CD45RA-negative memory subset. The junction had 10 bases not matched to a gene; V was cut back by 6 bases and J by 3 bases. The CDR3 is 16 residues long. The V gene's germline CDR1 is SNHLY and CDR2 FYNNEI. At deep level, the assay was performed. Profiled with immunoSEQ multiplex PCR; TCRdb holds only in-frame clones, not every one. The sample lists around 980,000 clones; around 78% were seen once. This TCR came from a man aged 18 to 29 in good health. Some clones in this sample may be carry-over from other donors' samples. The rearrangement joins TRBV2 to TRBJ1-1; 10 bases fit TRBD1. Sequenced input: memory CD4+ T cells from PBMCs. Subset of the sample: CD45RA-negative fraction. The CDR3 DNA reads as TGTGCCAGCAGCTCCGGGACAGGGGCGGGGTACACTGAAGCTTTCTTT. Its translation is CASSSGTGAGYTEAFF.